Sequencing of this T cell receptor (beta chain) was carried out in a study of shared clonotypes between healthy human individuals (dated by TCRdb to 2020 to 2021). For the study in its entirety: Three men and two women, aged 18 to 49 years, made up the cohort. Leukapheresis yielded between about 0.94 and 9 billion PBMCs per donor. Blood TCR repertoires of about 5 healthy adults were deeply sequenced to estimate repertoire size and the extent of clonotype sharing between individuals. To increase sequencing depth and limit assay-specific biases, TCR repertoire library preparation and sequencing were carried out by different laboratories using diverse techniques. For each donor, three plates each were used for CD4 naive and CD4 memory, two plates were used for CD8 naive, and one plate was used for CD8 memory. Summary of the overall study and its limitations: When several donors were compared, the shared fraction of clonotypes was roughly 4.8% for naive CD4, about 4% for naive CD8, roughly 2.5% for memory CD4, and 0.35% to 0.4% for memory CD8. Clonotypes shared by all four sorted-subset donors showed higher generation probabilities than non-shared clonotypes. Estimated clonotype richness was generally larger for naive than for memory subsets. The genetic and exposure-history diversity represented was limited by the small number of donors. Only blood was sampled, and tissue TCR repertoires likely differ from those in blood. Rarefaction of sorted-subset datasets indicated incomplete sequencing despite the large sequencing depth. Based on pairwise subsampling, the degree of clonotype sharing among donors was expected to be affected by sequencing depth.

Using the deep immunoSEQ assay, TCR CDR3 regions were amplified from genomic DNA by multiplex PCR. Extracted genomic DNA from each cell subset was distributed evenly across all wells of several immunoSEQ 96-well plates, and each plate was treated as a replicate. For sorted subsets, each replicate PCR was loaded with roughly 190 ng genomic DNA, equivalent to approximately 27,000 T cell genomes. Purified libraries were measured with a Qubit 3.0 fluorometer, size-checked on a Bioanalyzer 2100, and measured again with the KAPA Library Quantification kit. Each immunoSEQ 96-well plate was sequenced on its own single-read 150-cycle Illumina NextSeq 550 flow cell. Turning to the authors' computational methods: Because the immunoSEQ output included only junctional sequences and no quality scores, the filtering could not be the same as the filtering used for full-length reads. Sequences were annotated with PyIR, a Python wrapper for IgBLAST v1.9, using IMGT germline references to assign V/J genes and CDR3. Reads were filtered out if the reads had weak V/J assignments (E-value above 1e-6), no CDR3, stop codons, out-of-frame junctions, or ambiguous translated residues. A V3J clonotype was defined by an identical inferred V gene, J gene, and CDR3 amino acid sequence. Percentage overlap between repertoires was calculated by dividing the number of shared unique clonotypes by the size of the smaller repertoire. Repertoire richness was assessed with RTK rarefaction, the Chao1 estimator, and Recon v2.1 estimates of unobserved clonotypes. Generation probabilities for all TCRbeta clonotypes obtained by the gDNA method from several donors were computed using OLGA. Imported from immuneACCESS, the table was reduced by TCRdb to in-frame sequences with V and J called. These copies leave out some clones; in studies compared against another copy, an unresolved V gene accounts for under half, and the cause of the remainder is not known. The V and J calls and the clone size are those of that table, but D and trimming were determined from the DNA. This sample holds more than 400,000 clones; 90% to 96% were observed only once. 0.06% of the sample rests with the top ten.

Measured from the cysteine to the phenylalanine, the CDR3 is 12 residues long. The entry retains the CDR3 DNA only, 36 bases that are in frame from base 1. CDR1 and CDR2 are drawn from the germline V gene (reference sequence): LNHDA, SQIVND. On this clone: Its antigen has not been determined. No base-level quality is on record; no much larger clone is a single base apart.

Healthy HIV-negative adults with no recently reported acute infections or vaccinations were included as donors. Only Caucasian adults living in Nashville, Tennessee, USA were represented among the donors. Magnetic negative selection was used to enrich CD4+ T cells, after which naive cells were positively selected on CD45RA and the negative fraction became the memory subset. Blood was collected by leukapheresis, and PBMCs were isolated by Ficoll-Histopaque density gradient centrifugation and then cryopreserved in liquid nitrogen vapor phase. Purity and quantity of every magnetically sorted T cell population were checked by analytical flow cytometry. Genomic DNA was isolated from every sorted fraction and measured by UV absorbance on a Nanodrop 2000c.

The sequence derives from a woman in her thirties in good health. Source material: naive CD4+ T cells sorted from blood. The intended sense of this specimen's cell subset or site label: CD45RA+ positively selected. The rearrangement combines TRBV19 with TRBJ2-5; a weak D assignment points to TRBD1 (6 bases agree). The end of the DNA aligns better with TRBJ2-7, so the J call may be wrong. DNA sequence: TGTGCCAGTAGTAACAGGGCGTACGAGCAGTACTTC. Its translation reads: CASSNRAYEQYF.